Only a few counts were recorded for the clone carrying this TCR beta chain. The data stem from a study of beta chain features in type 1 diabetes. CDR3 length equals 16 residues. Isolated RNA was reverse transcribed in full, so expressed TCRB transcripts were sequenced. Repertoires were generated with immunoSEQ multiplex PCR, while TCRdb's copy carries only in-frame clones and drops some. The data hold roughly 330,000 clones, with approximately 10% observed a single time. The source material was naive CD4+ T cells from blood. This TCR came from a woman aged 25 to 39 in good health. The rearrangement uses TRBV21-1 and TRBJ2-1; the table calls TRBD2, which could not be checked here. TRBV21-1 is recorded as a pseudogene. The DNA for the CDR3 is TGTGCCAGCAGCAAGTATCTCACGGGATCATACAATGAGCAGTTCTTC. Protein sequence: CASSKYLTGSYNEQFF.